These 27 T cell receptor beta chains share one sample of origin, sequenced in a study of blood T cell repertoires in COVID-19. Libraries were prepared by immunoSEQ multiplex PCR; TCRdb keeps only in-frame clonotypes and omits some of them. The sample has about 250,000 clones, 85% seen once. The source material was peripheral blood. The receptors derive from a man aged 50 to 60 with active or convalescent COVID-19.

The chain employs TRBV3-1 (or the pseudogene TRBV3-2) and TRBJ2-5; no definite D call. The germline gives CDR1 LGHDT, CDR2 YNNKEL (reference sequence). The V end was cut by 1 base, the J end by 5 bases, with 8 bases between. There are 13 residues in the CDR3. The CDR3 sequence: CASSQASRETQYF. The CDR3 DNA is TGTGCCAGCAGCCAAGCCAGCAGGGAGACCCAGTACTTC.

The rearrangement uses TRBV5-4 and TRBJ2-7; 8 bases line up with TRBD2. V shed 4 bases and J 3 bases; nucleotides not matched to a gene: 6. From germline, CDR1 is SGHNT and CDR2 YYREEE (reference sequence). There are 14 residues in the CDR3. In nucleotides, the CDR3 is TGTGCCAGCAGCCCGGGACTAGGAAGCTACGAGCAGTACTTC. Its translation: CASSPGLGSYEQYF.

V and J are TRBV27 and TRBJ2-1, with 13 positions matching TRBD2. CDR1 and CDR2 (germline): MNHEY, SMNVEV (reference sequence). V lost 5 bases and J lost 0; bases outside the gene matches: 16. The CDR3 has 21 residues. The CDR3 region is CASSTPRLAGGFTNSYNEQFF. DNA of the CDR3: TGTGCCAGCAGTACCCCACGACTAGCGGGAGGTTTTACAAACTCCTACAATGAGCAGTTCTTC.

The CDR3: CASSLDATGVNNSPLHF. Here the CDR3 DNA reads TGCGCCAGCAGCTTGGATGCGACAGGGGTAAATAATTCACCCCTCCACTTT. V usage is TRBV5-1 and J usage is TRBJ1-6; the match to TRBD1 covers 8 bases. CDR3 length: 17 amino acids. Germline CDR1 is SGHRS and CDR2 is YFSETQ. V was pared by 0 bases and J by 5 bases, with 7 bases of the junction left unmatched.

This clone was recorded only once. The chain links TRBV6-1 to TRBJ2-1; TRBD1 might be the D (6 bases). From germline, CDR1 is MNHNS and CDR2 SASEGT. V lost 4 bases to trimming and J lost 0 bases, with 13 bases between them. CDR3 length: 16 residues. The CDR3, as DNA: TGTGCCAGCAGTGGCAGACAGGCGAACTCCTACAATGAGCAGTTCTTC. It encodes CASSGRQANSYNEQFF.

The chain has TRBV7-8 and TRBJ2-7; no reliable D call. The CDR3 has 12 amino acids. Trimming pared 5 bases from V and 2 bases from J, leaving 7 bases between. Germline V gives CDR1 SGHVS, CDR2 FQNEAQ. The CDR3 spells CASSQSTYEQYF. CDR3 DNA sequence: TGTGCCAGCAGCCAGAGCACCTACGAGCAGTACTTC.

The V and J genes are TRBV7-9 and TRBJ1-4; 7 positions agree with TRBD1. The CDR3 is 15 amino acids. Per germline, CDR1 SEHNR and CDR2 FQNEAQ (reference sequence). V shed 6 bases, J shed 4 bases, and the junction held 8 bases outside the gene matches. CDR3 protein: CASRETGQDNEKLFF. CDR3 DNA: TGTGCCAGCAGAGAGACAGGGCAGGATAATGAAAAACTGTTTTTT.

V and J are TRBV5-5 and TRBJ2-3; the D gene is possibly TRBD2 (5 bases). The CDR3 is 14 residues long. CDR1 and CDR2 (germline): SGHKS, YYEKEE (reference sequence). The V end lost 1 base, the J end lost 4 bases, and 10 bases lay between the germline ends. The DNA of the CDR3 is TGTGCCAGCAGCTTGCTAGCCGTCGCAGATACGCAGTATTTT. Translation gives CASSLLAVADTQYF.

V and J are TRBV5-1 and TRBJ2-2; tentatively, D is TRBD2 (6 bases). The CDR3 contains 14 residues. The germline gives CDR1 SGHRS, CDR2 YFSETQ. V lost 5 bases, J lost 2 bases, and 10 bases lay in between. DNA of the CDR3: TGCGCCAGCAGGGAGGGCTCTAACACCGGGGAGCTGTTTTTT. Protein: CASREGSNTGELFF.

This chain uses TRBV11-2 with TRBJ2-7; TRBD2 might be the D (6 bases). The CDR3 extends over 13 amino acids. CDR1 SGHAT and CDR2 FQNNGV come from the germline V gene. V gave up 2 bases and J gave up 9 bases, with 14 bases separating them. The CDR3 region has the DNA TGTGCCAGCAGCTTATCGGGAGCCTTAGGGCAGTACTTC. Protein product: CASSLSGALGQYF.

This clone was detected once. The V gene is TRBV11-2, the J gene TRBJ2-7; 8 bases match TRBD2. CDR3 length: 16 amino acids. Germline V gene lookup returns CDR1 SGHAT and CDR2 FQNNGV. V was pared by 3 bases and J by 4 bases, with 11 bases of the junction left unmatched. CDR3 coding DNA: TGTGCCAGCAGCTTGGCACAGGGACTAGGGAGATACGAGCAGTACTTC. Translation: CASSLAQGLGRYEQYF.

The CDR3: CSAVRGLGTEAFF. Written as DNA, the CDR3 is TGCAGCGCCGTCAGGGGCTTAGGCACTGAAGCTTTCTTT. The chain uses TRBV29-1 and TRBJ1-1, with a possible D match to TRBD1 (6 bases). V lost 7 bases, J lost 4 bases, and 16 bases lay in between. The germline CDR1 and CDR2 sequences are SQVTM and ANQGSEA. CDR3 length: 13 residues. Full variable domain (outside the CDR3, taken from reference TRBV29-1 and TRBJ1-1): SAVISQKPSRDICQRGTSLTIQCQVDSQVTMMFWYRQQPGQSLTLIATANQGSEATYESGFVIDKFPISRPNLTFSTLTVSNMSPEDSSIYLCSAVRGLGTEAFFGQGTRLTVV.

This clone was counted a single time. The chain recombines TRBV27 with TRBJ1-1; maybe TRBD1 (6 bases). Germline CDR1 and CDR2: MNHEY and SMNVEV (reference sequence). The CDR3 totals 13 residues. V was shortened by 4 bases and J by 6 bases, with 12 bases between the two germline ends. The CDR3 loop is CASSSGTRPEAFF. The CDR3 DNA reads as TGTGCCAGCAGTTCGGGGACACGCCCTGAAGCTTTCTTT.

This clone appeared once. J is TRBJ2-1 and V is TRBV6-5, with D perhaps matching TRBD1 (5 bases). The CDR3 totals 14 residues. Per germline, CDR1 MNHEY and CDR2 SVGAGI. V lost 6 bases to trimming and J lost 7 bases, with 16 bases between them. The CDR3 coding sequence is TGTGCCAGCAGCTTTAACTCCAGGGTGAATGAGCAGTTCTTC. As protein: CASSFNSRVNEQFF.

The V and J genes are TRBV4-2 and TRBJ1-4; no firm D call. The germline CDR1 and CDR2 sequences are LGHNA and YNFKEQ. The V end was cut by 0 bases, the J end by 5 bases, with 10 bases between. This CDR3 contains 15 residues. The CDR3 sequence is CASSQDRGQNEKLFF. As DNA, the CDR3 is TGTGCCAGCAGCCAAGATAGAGGGCAGAATGAAAAACTGTTTTTT.

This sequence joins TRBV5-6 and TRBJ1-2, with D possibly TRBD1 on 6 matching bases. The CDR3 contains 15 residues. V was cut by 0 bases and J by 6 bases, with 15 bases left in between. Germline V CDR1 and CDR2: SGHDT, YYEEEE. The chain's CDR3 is CASSLVTGSADGYTF. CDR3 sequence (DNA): TGTGCCAGCAGCTTGGTTACAGGGAGCGCCGATGGCTACACCTTC.

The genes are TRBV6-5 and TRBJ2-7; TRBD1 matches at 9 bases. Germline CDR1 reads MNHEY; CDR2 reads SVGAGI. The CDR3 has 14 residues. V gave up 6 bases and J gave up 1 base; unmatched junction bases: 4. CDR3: CASRNRGQSYEQYF. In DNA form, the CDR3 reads TGTGCCAGCAGAAACAGGGGGCAATCCTACGAGCAGTACTTC.

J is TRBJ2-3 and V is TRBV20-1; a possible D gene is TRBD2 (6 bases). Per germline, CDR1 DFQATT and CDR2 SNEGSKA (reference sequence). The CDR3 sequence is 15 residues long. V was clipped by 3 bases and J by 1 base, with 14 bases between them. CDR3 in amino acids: CSASDRLEGTDTQYF. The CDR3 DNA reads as TGCAGTGCTAGTGACAGACTAGAAGGCACAGATACGCAGTATTTT.

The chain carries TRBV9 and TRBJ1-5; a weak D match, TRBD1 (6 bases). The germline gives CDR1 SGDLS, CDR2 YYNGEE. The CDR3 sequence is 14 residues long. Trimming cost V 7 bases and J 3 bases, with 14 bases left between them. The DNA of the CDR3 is TGTGCCAGCGCCCCAGGGGTTAACAATCAGCCCCAGCATTTT. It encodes CASAPGVNNQPQHF.

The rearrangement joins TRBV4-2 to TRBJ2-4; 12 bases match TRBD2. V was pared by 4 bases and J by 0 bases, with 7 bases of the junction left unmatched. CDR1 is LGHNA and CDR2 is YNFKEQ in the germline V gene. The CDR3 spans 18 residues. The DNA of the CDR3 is TGTGCCAGCAGCCCACACCCTAGCGGGAGGGTAGCCAAAAACATTCAGTACTTC. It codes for CASSPHPSGRVAKNIQYF.

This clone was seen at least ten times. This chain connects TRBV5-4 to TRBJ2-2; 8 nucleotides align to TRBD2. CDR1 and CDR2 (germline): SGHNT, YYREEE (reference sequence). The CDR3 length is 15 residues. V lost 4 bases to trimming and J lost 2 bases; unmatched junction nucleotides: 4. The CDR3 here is CASSASGLNTGELFF. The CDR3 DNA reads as TGTGCCAGCAGCGCTAGCGGGTTAAACACCGGGGAGCTGTTTTTT.

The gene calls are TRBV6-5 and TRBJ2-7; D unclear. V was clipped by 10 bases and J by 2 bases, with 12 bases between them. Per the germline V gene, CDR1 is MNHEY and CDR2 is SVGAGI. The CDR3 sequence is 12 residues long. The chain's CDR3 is CATRSGPYEQYF. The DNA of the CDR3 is TGTGCCACCCGATCTGGGCCCTACGAGCAGTACTTC.

CDR3 nucleotides: TGTGCCAGCAGCTTAGGCGGACTCAGCGGACAAGAGACCCAGTACTTC. As protein: CASSLGGLSGQETQYF. This chain connects TRBV7-2 to TRBJ2-5, with a possible D match to TRBD2 (5 bases). Germline CDR1 is SGHTA and CDR2 is FQGNSA. Trimming stripped 1 base from V and 2 bases from J, with 14 bases between. The CDR3 loop spans 16 amino acids.

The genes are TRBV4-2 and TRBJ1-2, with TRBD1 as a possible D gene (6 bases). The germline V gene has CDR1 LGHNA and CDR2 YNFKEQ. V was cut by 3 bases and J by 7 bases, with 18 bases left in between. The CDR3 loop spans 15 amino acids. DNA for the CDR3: TGTGCCAGCAGCCAGCGGAGACAGGACCAGGGTGGCTACACCTTC. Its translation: CASSQRRQDQGGYTF.

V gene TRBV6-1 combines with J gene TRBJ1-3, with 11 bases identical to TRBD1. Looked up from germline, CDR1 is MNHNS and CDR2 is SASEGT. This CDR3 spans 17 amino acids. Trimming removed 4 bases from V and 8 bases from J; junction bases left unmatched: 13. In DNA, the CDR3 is TGTGCCAGCAGTGCAAATGTTCTCCGGGACAGGGGGGACACCATATATTTT. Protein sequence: CASSANVLRDRGDTIYF.

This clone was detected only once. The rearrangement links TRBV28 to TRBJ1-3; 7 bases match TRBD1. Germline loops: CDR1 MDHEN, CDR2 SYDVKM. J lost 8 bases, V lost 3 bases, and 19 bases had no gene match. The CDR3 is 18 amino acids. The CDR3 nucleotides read TGTGCCAGCAGTTTCGGTCCGACAGGGACAAGCGTTCGTGACACCATATATTTT. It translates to CASSFGPTGTSVRDTIYF. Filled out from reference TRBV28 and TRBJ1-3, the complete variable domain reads DVKVTQSSRYLVKRTGEKVFLECVQDMDHENMFWYRQDPGLGLRLIYFSYDVKMKEKGDIPEGYSVSREKKERFSLILESASTNQTSMYLCASSFGPTGTSVRDTIYFGEGSWLTVV.

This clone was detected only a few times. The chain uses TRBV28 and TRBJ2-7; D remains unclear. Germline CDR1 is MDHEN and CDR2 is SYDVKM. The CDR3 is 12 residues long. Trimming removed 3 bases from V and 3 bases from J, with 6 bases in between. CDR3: CASSLSHYEQYF. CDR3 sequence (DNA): TGTGCCAGCAGTTTGAGCCACTACGAGCAGTACTTC.